This passage covers 17 T cell receptor beta chains from one sample sequenced in a study of blood T cell repertoires in COVID-19. Only in-frame clones appear in the TCRdb table, and some are missing; sequencing was by immunoSEQ multiplex PCR. The sample lists fewer than 250,000 clones; roughly nine tenths were seen once. Source material: peripheral blood. The receptors stem from a woman aged 50 to 60 with acute or convalescent COVID-19.

V and J are TRBV5-1 and TRBJ1-1; D not resolved. The V and J ends lost 1 base and 0 bases respectively, with 10 bases between them. The V gene's germline CDR1 is SGHRS and CDR2 YFSETQ. This CDR3 is built from 15 residues. The CDR3 here is CASSLRRSLNTEAFF. Here the CDR3 DNA reads TGCGCCAGCAGCTTGCGCAGGTCGTTGAACACTGAAGCTTTCTTT.

This chain links TRBV24-1 with TRBJ1-2; D is ambiguous. The ends were cut back, 9 bases at V and 3 bases at J, with 13 bases in the middle. This CDR3 region has 13 residues. CDR1 KGHDR and CDR2 SFDVKD come from the germline V gene. The CDR3 nucleotides are TGTGCCACCTCCGGGGTACCCGACTATGGCTACACCTTC. Its protein product is CATSGVPDYGYTF.

This chain connects TRBV7-9 to TRBJ2-1; perhaps TRBD2 as D (6 bases). Looked up from germline, CDR1 is SEHNR and CDR2 is FQNEAQ (reference sequence). The ends were cut back, 5 bases at V and 7 bases at J, with 21 bases in the middle. The CDR3 runs to 16 residues. CDR3 in amino acids: CASSASPSAKVNEQFF. The DNA of the CDR3 is TGTGCCAGCAGCGCCTCCCCTAGCGCGAAAGTGAATGAGCAGTTCTTC.

This clone was seen more than once but under ten times. This chain links TRBV27 with TRBJ1-5, with D perhaps matching TRBD1 (5 bases). CDR1 is MNHEY and CDR2 is SMNVEV in the germline V gene (reference sequence). The CDR3 spans 14 residues. The V end lost 5 bases, the J end lost 6 bases, and 14 bases lay between the germline ends. This CDR3 reads CASSPLGGVQPQHF. CDR3 nucleotide sequence: TGTGCCAGCAGTCCCCTGGGGGGGGTTCAGCCCCAGCATTTT.

The chain couples TRBV13 to TRBJ2-3, with TRBD2 identical over 10 bases. Germline CDR1 and CDR2: PRHDT and FYEKMQ (reference sequence). The CDR3 sequence is 17 residues long. V gave up 0 bases and J gave up 4 bases; unmatched junction bases: 7. The chain's CDR3 is CASSLGVLAGLSDTQYF. CDR3 nucleotides: TGTGCCAGCAGCTTAGGCGTACTAGCGGGGTTGTCAGATACGCAGTATTTT.

The rearrangement joins TRBV9 to TRBJ2-2; maybe TRBD1 (5 bases). The germline V gene encodes CDR1 SGDLS and CDR2 YYNGEE. There are 12 residues in the CDR3. V gave up 1 base and J gave up 7 bases, with 5 bases separating them. CDR3 in DNA: TGTGCCAGCAGCGTACAGGGCGGGGAGCTGTTTTTT. Translation gives CASSVQGGELFF.

The chain combines TRBV11-2 with TRBJ2-7, with 13 nucleotides matching TRBD2. The V segment lost 2 bases and the J segment 5 bases; nucleotides outside the gene matches: 6. Germline assignment: CDR1 SGHAT and CDR2 FQNNGV. The CDR3 spans 16 residues. The CDR3 loop reads CASSLMGLAGLDEQYF. The CDR3 coding sequence is TGTGCCAGCAGCTTAATGGGACTAGCGGGGCTGGACGAGCAGTACTTC.

The V gene is TRBV12-5, the J gene TRBJ2-1; 10 nucleotides align to TRBD2. The CDR3 runs to 15 residues. V shed 4 bases, J shed 8 bases, and the junction held 8 bases outside the gene matches. Looked up from germline, CDR1 is LGHNT and CDR2 is FRNRAP. The DNA for the CDR3 is TGTGCTAGTGGTTCGGGACTAGCGTATGGCGATGAGCAGTTCTTC. Amino acid sequence: CASGSGLAYGDEQFF.

The chain is built from TRBV7-9 and TRBJ2-1; TRBD2 matches at 12 bases. Trimming cost V 6 bases and J 7 bases; bases outside gene matches: 7. Germline values: CDR1 SEHNR, CDR2 FQNEAQ (reference sequence). The CDR3 length is 15 residues. The CDR3 sequence is CASRFLAGGRNEQFF. In DNA, the CDR3 is TGTGCCAGCAGATTCCTAGCGGGGGGGCGGAATGAGCAGTTCTTC.

Written as DNA, the CDR3 is TGCGCCAGCAGTCAATCGGGACGGGACTGGGTCTACGAGCAGTACTTC. It encodes CASSQSGRDWVYEQYF. The genes are TRBV23-1 and TRBJ2-7; maybe TRBD2 (6 bases). TRBV23-1 falls under the ORF class, with uncertain function. This CDR3 spans 16 amino acids. V was pared by 0 bases and J by 3 bases, with 15 bases between.

The CDR3 spells CASREGSGYTF. In DNA, the CDR3 is TGTGCCAGCAGAGAGGGTTCAGGCTACACCTTC. The chain recombines TRBV7-2 with TRBJ1-2; D is undetermined. The V gene's germline CDR1 is SGHTA and CDR2 FQGNSA. CDR3 length: 11 amino acids. The V end was cut by 6 bases, the J end by 8 bases, with 10 bases between.

The chain carries TRBV19 and TRBJ2-7, with TRBD2 matching over 8 bases. CDR1 and CDR2 from the germline V gene are LNHDA and SQIVND (reference sequence). Unmatched junction bases numbered 2, after V lost 8 bases and J lost 2 bases. The CDR3 extends over 12 amino acids. CDR3 DNA sequence: TGTGCCAGTCGGGGGGGACCCTACGAGCAGTACTTC. Protein product: CASRGGPYEQYF.

The V gene is TRBV3-1 (or the pseudogene TRBV3-2), the J gene TRBJ1-6; D remains ambiguous. Germline CDR1 reads LGHDT; CDR2 reads YNNKEL (reference sequence). V lost 1 base, J lost 9 bases, and 10 bases lay in between. This CDR3 has 14 residues. In nucleotides, the CDR3 is TGTGCCAGCAGCCAAGTAACGGGGAGTTCACCCCTCCACTTT. Its protein product is CASSQVTGSSPLHF.

V and J are TRBV9 and TRBJ1-1; D perhaps matches TRBD1 (6 bases). V was clipped by 4 bases and J by 4 bases, with 17 bases between them. The length of the CDR3 is 15 residues. Germline V gene lookup returns CDR1 SGDLS and CDR2 YYNGEE. In nucleotides, the CDR3 is TGTGCCAGCAGCTCAAGGGGGGCGGGGGGCACTGAAGCTTTCTTT. It specifies CASSSRGAGGTEAFF. The whole variable domain, remainder taken from reference TRBV9 and TRBJ1-1, is DSGVTQTPKHLITATGQRVTLRCSPRSGDLSVYWYQQSLDQGLQFLIQYYNGEERAKGNILERFSAQQFPDLHSELNLSSLELGDSALYFCASSSRGAGGTEAFFGQGTRLTVV.

The V and J genes are TRBV3-1 (or the pseudogene TRBV3-2) and TRBJ2-1; 9 positions agree with TRBD2. CDR3 size: 16 residues. With V trimmed by 3 bases and J by 4 bases, 7 bases remained unmatched. CDR1 and CDR2 (germline): LGHDT, YNNKEL (reference sequence). The CDR3 spells CASSQGFLAGYNEQFF. The CDR3 DNA reads TGTGCCAGCAGCCAGGGTTTTCTAGCGGGGTACAATGAGCAGTTCTTC.

Details on this clone: Because the CDR3's place on the DNA is in doubt, the DNA is left out and the CDR3 is given as listed by TCRdb. The chain uses TRBV7-2 and TRBJ1-2; the D call TRBD1 from the table was never checked on the DNA. Per the germline V gene, CDR1 is SGHTA and CDR2 is FQGNSA. The CDR3 length is 13 residues, termini included. The CDR3 here is CASSFGQGAARDF.

The J gene is TRBJ2-3, the V gene TRBV5-1, with 9 bases that match TRBD1. This CDR3 is 13 amino acids long. Per germline, CDR1 SGHRS and CDR2 YFSETQ. The V gene end was trimmed by 8 bases and the J gene end by 2 bases; junction bases not matched to a gene: 3. The DNA for the CDR3 is TGCGCCAGTCAACAGGGGGCCACAGATACGCAGTATTTT. Protein: CASQQGATDTQYF.